The source of this TCR beta chain is a study of blood T cell repertoires in COVID-19. The CDR3 contains 17 residues. With V trimmed by 3 bases and J by 3 bases, 8 bases remained unmatched. From germline, CDR1 is MNHNS and CDR2 SASEGT. Clones were read by immunoSEQ multiplex PCR, and TCRdb kept only the in-frame ones, dropping some. This sample has about 270,000 clones, with about 87% found just once. Donors in Cohort 3 counted as recovered after two negative PCRs, clearance, or symptom resolution. The V gene is TRBV6-1, the J gene TRBJ1-2, with TRBD1 matching over 12 bases. The sample consisted of PBMCs or T cells enriched from blood (not recorded which). The clonotype originates from a woman in her 50s who had recovered from COVID-19. In nucleotides, the CDR3 is TGTGCCAGCAGTGACCCGGGACAGGGGGCGAAAGACTATGGCTACACCTTC. Its protein product is CASSDPGQGAKDYGYTF.